A selection of T cell receptor beta chains follows, all from one sample in a study of cytomegalovirus exposure and HLA in healthy donors. Clones were sequenced by immunoSEQ multiplex PCR, and TCRdb holds only the in-frame ones, with some missing. The sample comprises 240,000 or so clones, approximately 80% of which are singletons, and less than 8.5% rests with the top ten. The sequenced sample consisted of PBMCs. All receptors come from a woman aged 60-75 years in good health and CMV-seropositive. The CDR3 runs from the conserved cysteine through the conserved F or W. A D gene is named only where the DNA matches it firmly. Clone size is shown for a subset of rows, as once, few, many or a class of expanded clone.

TRBJ2-5	TRBD2	15	.	TRBV9	CASSVGTSAQETQYF	TGTGCCAGCAGCGTAGGGACTAGCGCCCAAGAGACCCAGTACTTC
TRBJ2-1	TRBD1	14	.	TRBV5-4	CASSLGQGSNEQFF	TGTGCCAGCAGCTTGGGACAGGGGTCGAATGAGCAGTTCTTC
TRBJ1-1	.	17	.	TRBV7-9	CSSRFPFSGGRGTEAFF	TGTTCCAGCAGATTCCCGTTTTCGGGGGGCCGCGGCACTGAAGCTTTCTTT
TRBJ2-1	TRBD2	15	few	TRBV7-8	CASSFLAGGVGEQFF	TGTGCCAGCAGCTTCCTAGCGGGAGGAGTTGGTGAGCAGTTCTTC
TRBJ2-3	TRBD2	18	.	TRBV7-9	CASSVAAGLALSTDTQYF	TGTGCCAGCAGCGTTGCGGCGGGACTAGCGCTAAGCACAGATACGCAGTATTTT
TRBJ2-7	.	15	.	TRBV4-2	CASSQNAVRSYEQYF	TGTGCCAGCAGCCAAAATGCTGTGCGATCCTACGAGCAGTACTTC
TRBJ1-3	.	13	.	TRBV19	CASDGSSGNTIYF	TGTGCCAGTGACGGGAGCTCTGGAAACACCATATATTTT
TRBJ1-3	.	11	.	TRBV29-1	CSVAKAGAIYF	TGCAGCGTAGCAAAAGCAGGGGCCATATATTTT
TRBJ1-2	.	13	.	TRBV30	CAWLYTGHYGYTF	TGTGCCTGGCTTTATACAGGGCACTATGGCTACACCTTC
TRBJ2-5	TRBD2	16	.	TRBV29-1	CSVEDGSGGRQETQYF	TGCAGCGTTGAGGATGGGTCGGGAGGTCGCCAAGAGACCCAGTACTTC
TRBJ2-7	.	13	.	TRBV6-5	CASSYPPYHEQYF	TGTGCCAGCAGTTACCCTCCCTATCACGAGCAGTACTTC
TRBJ2-3	TRBD1	16	.	TRBV2	CASRGARQGLGEPQYF	TGTGCCAGCAGGGGAGCACGACAGGGCCTTGGTGAGCCGCAGTATTTT
TRBJ1-1	TRBD1	15	.	TRBV5-1	CASRRDRDRNTEAFF	TGCGCCAGCAGGCGGGACAGGGATCGGAACACTGAAGCTTTCTTT
TRBJ2-1	.	14	.	TRBV29-1	CSVEGAGSYNEQFF	TGCAGCGTTGAGGGGGCCGGCTCCTACAATGAGCAGTTCTTC
TRBJ2-7	TRBD1	13	.	TRBV10-3	CAISDRGLYEQYF	TGTGCCATCAGTGACAGGGGGCTCTACGAGCAGTACTTC
TRBJ2-7	.	12	once	TRBV28	CASSLPGGEQYF	TGTGCCAGCAGTTTGCCCGGGGGCGAGCAGTACTTC
TRBJ1-3	.	14	.	TRBV5-6	CASSLSYSGNTIYF	TGTGCCAGCAGCTTGTCGTACTCTGGAAACACCATATATTTT
TRBJ2-5	.	16	few	TRBV9	CASSVSGALIDETQYF	TGTGCCAGCAGCGTATCTGGGGCTCTCATCGACGAGACCCAGTACTTC
TRBJ1-5	.	13	.	TRBV6-1	CASTEQGNQLQHF	TGTGCCAGCACTGAACAGGGAAATCAGCTCCAGCATTTT
TRBJ1-2	.	15	.	TRBV19	CASSMKRGTGYGYTF	TGTGCCAGTAGTATGAAAAGGGGCACGGGCTATGGCTACACCTTC
TRBJ2-5	.	13	.	TRBV10-3	CAMGEAGLETQYF	TGTGCCATGGGGGAGGCAGGGCTTGAGACCCAGTACTTC
TRBJ1-1	.	17	.	TRBV5-6	CASSLPGELRGDTEAFF	TGTGCCAGCAGCTTACCGGGGGAGCTTCGAGGGGACACTGAAGCTTTCTTT